Below, 17 T cell receptor beta chains from the same sample are listed, as sequenced in a study of shared clonotypes between healthy human individuals. Only in-frame clones appear in the TCRdb table, and some are missing; sequencing was by immunoSEQ multiplex PCR. Of around 2.1 million clones in the sample, around 95% were seen once. The sequenced sample consisted of naive CD4+ T cells sorted from blood. Noted subset: CD45RA+ positively selected. The receptor set was obtained from a man aged 18 to 29 in good health.

J is TRBJ1-1 and V is TRBV18; D ambiguous. V was cut by 6 bases and J by 1 base, with 12 bases left in between. Germline V lookup: CDR1 KGHSH, CDR2 LQKENI. This CDR3 is built from 14 residues. In DNA, the CDR3 is TGTGCCAGCTCGAAAGGACGCGAGAACACTGAAGCTTTCTTT. Encoded protein: CASSKGRENTEAFF.

The rearrangement uses TRBV11-2 and TRBJ1-2, with D unclear. V lost 5 bases and J 2 bases, leaving 15 bases between the germline ends. In germline, CDR1 is SGHAT, CDR2 FQNNGV. This CDR3 comprises 15 residues. The CDR3 reads CASSLLKAGNYGYTF. The CDR3 nucleotides are TGTGCCAGCAGCCTCCTAAAAGCGGGAAACTATGGCTACACCTTC.

The rearrangement links TRBV5-6 to TRBJ2-3, with 10 nucleotides matching TRBD2. Germline V lookup: CDR1 SGHDT, CDR2 YYEEEE. This CDR3 is built from 15 residues. J lost 0 bases, V lost 6 bases, and 4 bases had no gene match. CDR3 in DNA: TGTGCCAGCACCTCGACTAGCGGGAGCACAGATACGCAGTATTTT. This gives the protein CASTSTSGSTDTQYF.

The CDR3 bases are TGTGCCAGCAGCGACGCCGGGACCATCTTCTCCTACGAGCAGTACTTC. Its translation: CASSDAGTIFSYEQYF. The chain joins TRBV7-2 to TRBJ2-7, with D perhaps TRBD1 or TRBD2 (5 bases each). This CDR3 comprises 16 residues. Germline loops: CDR1 SGHTA, CDR2 FQGNSA. The germline V and J ends were trimmed by 5 bases and 0 bases, with 17 bases remaining between them.

The V and J genes are TRBV6-1 and TRBJ2-7; D perhaps matches TRBD1 (6 bases). The germline CDR1 and CDR2 sequences are MNHNS and SASEGT. V dropped 5 bases and J dropped 0 bases, with 14 bases sitting between them. The CDR3 consists of 15 residues. The CDR3 sequence: CASSQEGRGSYEQYF. The CDR3 DNA sequence: TGTGCCAGCAGTCAAGAGGGCAGGGGCTCCTACGAGCAGTACTTC.

The chain couples TRBV2 to TRBJ1-2; D might be TRBD1 (5 bases). The V gene's germline CDR1 is SNHLY and CDR2 FYNNEI. The germline V and J ends were trimmed by 7 bases and 2 bases, with 14 bases remaining between them. The CDR3 totals 14 residues. The CDR3 DNA is TGTGCCAGCAACCCCCCTGGGGGGAACTATGGCTACACCTTC. It yields the protein CASNPPGGNYGYTF.

This sequence joins TRBV6-1 and TRBJ1-2; D call uncertain. Looked up from germline, CDR1 is MNHNS and CDR2 is SASEGT. The CDR3 length is 14 residues. Deletions cut 5 bases from V and 0 bases from J, with 10 bases between. The CDR3 region is CASSPGPANYGYTF. In DNA form, the CDR3 reads TGTGCCAGCAGTCCCGGGCCGGCTAACTATGGCTACACCTTC.

This CDR3 reads CASSQFSNYGYTF. CDR3 in DNA: TGTGCCAGCAGCCAATTCTCTAACTATGGCTACACCTTC. The chain combines TRBV14 with TRBJ1-2; D is ambiguous. This CDR3 region has 13 residues. The V end was cut by 2 bases, the J end by 0 bases, with 4 bases between. Germline CDR1 is SGHDN and CDR2 is FVKESK.

This chain links TRBV28 with TRBJ1-1; D is uncertain. The V gene's germline CDR1 is MDHEN and CDR2 SYDVKM. This CDR3 comprises 11 residues. The V end lost 3 bases, the J end lost 7 bases, and 6 bases lay between the germline ends. The DNA of the CDR3 is TGTGCCAGCAGTTTTGCTAGTGAAGCTTTCTTT. This codes for CASSFASEAFF. The full variable domain, its missing parts supplied by reference TRBV28 and TRBJ1-1, is DVKVTQSSRYLVKRTGEKVFLECVQDMDHENMFWYRQDPGLGLRLIYFSYDVKMKEKGDIPEGYSVSREKKERFSLILESASTNQTSMYLCASSFASEAFFGQGTRLTVV.

V usage is TRBV7-9 and J usage is TRBJ1-2; D remains ambiguous. Germline V gene sequence: CDR1 SEHNR, CDR2 FQNEAQ (reference sequence). V dropped 1 base and J dropped 7 bases, with 10 bases sitting between them. The length of the CDR3 is 13 residues. CDR3 DNA: TGTGCCAGCAGCTTAGGGGGTGGCTCTGGCTACACCTTC. Residues: CASSLGGGSGYTF.

This clone has a single count. The rearrangement joins TRBV30 to TRBJ1-1; possible D gene TRBD1, 5 bases. The CDR3 has 15 residues. Germline assignment: CDR1 GTSNPN and CDR2 SVGIG (reference sequence). The V end was cut by 0 bases, the J end by 1 base, with 12 bases between. CDR3 nucleotide sequence: TGTGCCTGGAGTGTACGAGGGGTTCGGAACACTGAAGCTTTCTTT. Residues: CAWSVRGVRNTEAFF.

The chain is built from TRBV28 and TRBJ1-4; D possibly corresponds to TRBD1 (5 bases). Per germline, CDR1 MDHEN and CDR2 SYDVKM. The length of the CDR3 is 12 residues. Trimming pared 5 bases from V and 7 bases from J, leaving 8 bases between. The CDR3 loop is CASSPRAEKLFF. In DNA, the CDR3 is TGTGCCAGCAGTCCCAGGGCTGAAAAACTGTTTTTT.

As for this clone: This same CDR3 is encoded by further DNA sequences in the sample. The J gene is TRBJ1-1, the V gene TRBV2; D gene unclear. Per germline, CDR1 SNHLY and CDR2 FYNNEI. The CDR3 loop spans 12 amino acids. V lost 3 bases to trimming and J lost 4 bases, with 6 bases between them. Here the CDR3 reads CASSEGSTEAFF. CDR3 DNA: TGTGCCAGCAGTGAGGGGTCCACTGAAGCTTTCTTT.

The V call is TRBV7-2, the J call TRBJ2-1; 7 nucleotides match TRBD2. V was clipped by 3 bases and J by 5 bases; unmatched bases: 1. The CDR3 consists of 13 residues. CDR1 and CDR2 from the germline V gene are SGHTA and FQGNSA. The CDR3 DNA follows: TGTGCCAGCAGCTTCGGGACTAACAATGAGCAGTTCTTC. Translation: CASSFGTNNEQFF.

A remark on this clone: Within the sample, other DNA sequences also encode this same CDR3. The J gene is TRBJ1-5, the V gene TRBV10-3; no clear D. The CDR3 contains 14 residues. Germline values: CDR1 ENHRY, CDR2 SYGVKD. V lost 0 bases, J lost 1 base, and 4 bases lay in between. In nucleotides, the CDR3 is TGTGCCATCAGTGAGTCTGGGAGCAATCAGCCCCAGCATTTT. This encodes CAISESGSNQPQHF.

This clone occurred once. This chain joins TRBV6-1 and TRBJ1-6; D call uncertain. Germline-derived CDR1 and CDR2 are MNHNS and SASEGT. The V and J ends lost 7 bases and 7 bases respectively, with 14 bases between them. The CDR3 length is 14 residues. CDR3 coding DNA: TGTGCCAGCAAACTGTCTAGTGGCAATTCACCCCTCCACTTT. Translating it yields CASKLSSGNSPLHF.

The rearrangement uses TRBV6-5 and TRBJ1-1; no clear D. From germline, CDR1 is MNHEY and CDR2 SVGAGI. Trimming pared 0 bases from V and 0 bases from J, leaving 8 bases between. The CDR3 has 15 residues. For the CDR3, the DNA is TGTGCCAGCAGTTACTCGACTCGGGTGAACACTGAAGCTTTCTTT. It codes for CASSYSTRVNTEAFF.